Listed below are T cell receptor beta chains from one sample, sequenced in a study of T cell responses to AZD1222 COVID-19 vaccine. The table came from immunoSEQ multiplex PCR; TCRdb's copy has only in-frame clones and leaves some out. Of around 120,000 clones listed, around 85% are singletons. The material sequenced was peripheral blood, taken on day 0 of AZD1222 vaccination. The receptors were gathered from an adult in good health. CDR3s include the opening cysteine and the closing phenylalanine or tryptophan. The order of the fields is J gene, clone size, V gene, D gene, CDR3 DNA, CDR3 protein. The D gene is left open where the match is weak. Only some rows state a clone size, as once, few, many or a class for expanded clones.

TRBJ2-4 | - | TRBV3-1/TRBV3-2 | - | TGTGCCAGCAGCCTACTTTCGGCCAAGAACATTCAGTACTTC | CASSLLSAKNIQYF
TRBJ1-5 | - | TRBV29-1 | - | TGCAGCGTTGAAGATATAGGGAGGGCCCAGCATTTT | CSVEDIGRAQHF
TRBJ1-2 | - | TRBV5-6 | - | TGTGCCAGCAGCCCGTGGGACCGGTCCTATGGCTACACCTTC | CASSPWDRSYGYTF
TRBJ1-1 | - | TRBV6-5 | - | TGTGCCAGCAGTTTCCTTCGGGACGGTGGGAACACTGAAGCTTTCTTT | CASSFLRDGGNTEAFF
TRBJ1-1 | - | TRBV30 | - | TGTGCCTGGAGTTCCAGGGGAGGAAACACTGAAGCTTTCTTT | CAWSSRGGNTEAFF
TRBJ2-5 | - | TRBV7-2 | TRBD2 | TGTGCCAGCAGCACGTGGACTAGCCTGGAGACCCAGTACTTC | CASSTWTSLETQYF
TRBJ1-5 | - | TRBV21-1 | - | TGTGCCAGCAGCAAAGCGGAGGGGAGCAATCAGCCCCAGCATTTT | CASSKAEGSNQPQHF
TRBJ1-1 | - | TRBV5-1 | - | TGCGCCAGCAGCTTGGGGGATAGACACACTGAAGCTTTCTTT | CASSLGDRHTEAFF
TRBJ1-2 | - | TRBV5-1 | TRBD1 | TGCGCCAGCACCTTGACCCCGGGACAGTATAACTATGGCTACACCTTC | CASTLTPGQYNYGYTF
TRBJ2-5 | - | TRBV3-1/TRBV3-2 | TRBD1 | TGTGCCAGCAGCTCCTCCTGGCAGGGGGCGCGGGAGACCCAGTACTTC | CASSSSWQGARETQYF
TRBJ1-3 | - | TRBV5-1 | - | TGCGCCAGCAGCTTGGAAACAGGGTCTGGAAACACCATATATTTT | CASSLETGSGNTIYF
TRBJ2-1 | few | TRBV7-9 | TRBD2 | TGTGCCAGCAGCCCTTCAGCTCGGGCTAGCGGGAGGTCCTACAATGAGCAGTTCTTC | CASSPSARASGRSYNEQFF
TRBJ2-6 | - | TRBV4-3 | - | TGCGCCAGCAGCCAAGATTTAGCCCGCTCTGGGGCCAACGTCCTGACTTTC | CASSQDLARSGANVLTF
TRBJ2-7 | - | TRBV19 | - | TGTGCCAGTAGTACAGGACAGATAAGACCCTACGAGCAGTACTTC | CASSTGQIRPYEQYF
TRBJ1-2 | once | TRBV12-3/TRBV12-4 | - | TGTGCCAGCAGGATCCAGGGTCGCGGCTACACCTTC | CASRIQGRGYTF
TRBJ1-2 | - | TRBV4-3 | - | TGCGCCAGCAGCCAGTCAGACAGCGTGAGCTACACCTTC | CASSQSDSVSYTF
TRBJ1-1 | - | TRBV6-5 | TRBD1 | TGTGCCAGCAGAGCAGGGGGCAACACTGAAGCTTTCTTT | CASRAGGNTEAFF